The rows below give T cell receptor beta chains drawn from one sample of a study of blood T cell repertoires in COVID-19. The protocol was immunoSEQ multiplex PCR, while the TCRdb copy is restricted to in-frame clones and leaves out a portion. There are over 250,000 clones in the sample; about 81% occur only once, and more than 1.4% lies in the top ten. Sequencing input: peripheral blood. These receptors all stem from a human donor with COVID-19, enrolled during active disease. The donor label of this sample is uncertain. The CDR3 runs from the conserved cysteine through the conserved F or W. The D gene is left open where the match is weak. Where a row states a size, it is once, few, many or the class of an expanded clone; other rows omit it.

CDR3 protein	CDR3 DNA	J gene	V gene	D gene	clone size
CASSPQLAGGYNEQFF	TGCGCCAGCAGCCCTCAACTAGCGGGAGGCTACAATGAGCAGTTCTTC	TRBJ2-1	TRBV4-3	TRBD2	NA
CASSQIWSGRENTGELFF	TGTGCCAGCAGCCAGATTTGGTCCGGGAGGGAAAACACCGGGGAGCTGTTTTTT	TRBJ2-2	TRBV3-1/TRBV3-2	TRBD2	NA
CASSIAGTSLGEQFF	TGTGCCAGCAGTATAGCCGGGACTAGCTTGGGTGAGCAGTTCTTC	TRBJ2-1	TRBV28	TRBD2	NA
CATSGTSEHYNEQFF	TGTGCCACCAGTGGGACTAGCGAGCACTACAATGAGCAGTTCTTC	TRBJ2-1	TRBV24-1	TRBD2	NA
CASSLASRVDEKLFF	TGCGCCAGCAGCTTGGCGTCCAGGGTTGATGAAAAACTGTTTTTT	TRBJ1-4	TRBV5-1	NA	NA
CASSPRTGSEQYF	TGTGCCAGCAGTCCCCGGACAGGGAGCGAGCAGTACTTC	TRBJ2-7	TRBV6-6	TRBD1	NA
CASRSGGRQLGTQYF	TGTGCCAGCAGGTCAGGGGGTCGGCAACTCGGGACCCAGTACTTC	TRBJ2-5	TRBV13	TRBD1	NA
CASSSIRYGRGNTEAFF	TGTGCCAGCAGTTCCATACGCTACGGCAGGGGGAACACTGAAGCTTTCTTT	TRBJ1-1	TRBV28	NA	NA
CASSRAGPNANYGYTF	TGCGCCAGCAGCCGGGCGGGACCGAATGCTAACTATGGCTACACCTTC	TRBJ1-2	TRBV4-3	NA	NA
CATSGTGTDTQYF	TGTGCCACGTCGGGGACAGGCACAGATACGCAGTATTTT	TRBJ2-3	TRBV24-1	TRBD1	once
CSVAGSGSGETQYF	TGCAGCGTGGCAGGCAGCGGGAGCGGGGAGACCCAGTACTTC	TRBJ2-5	TRBV29-1	TRBD2	NA
CASSLNRVDTEAFF	TGTGCCAGCAGTTTAAACAGGGTAGACACTGAAGCTTTCTTT	TRBJ1-1	TRBV27	NA	NA
CASSYNGGTLRETQYF	TGTGCCAGCAGTTACAATGGGGGGACTCTGAGGGAGACCCAGTACTTC	TRBJ2-5	TRBV6-5	NA	NA
CASSAQGSGANVLTF	TGTGCCAGCAGCGCACAGGGGTCCGGGGCCAACGTCCTGACTTTC	TRBJ2-6	TRBV6-4	TRBD1	once
CASSPFRTQYF	TGTGCCAGCAGTCCGTTTCGGACCCAGTACTTC	TRBJ2-5	TRBV12-3/TRBV12-4	NA	NA
CASSWTGGRTDTQYF	TGTGCCAGCAGTTGGACGGGAGGGCGCACAGATACGCAGTATTTT	TRBJ2-3	TRBV6-5	TRBD2	once
CASRDRVSTDTQYF	TGTGCCAGTCGAGACAGGGTTAGCACAGATACGCAGTATTTT	TRBJ2-3	TRBV3-1/TRBV3-2	TRBD1	NA
CASSLRQGAGGTSYEQYF	TGTGCCAGCAGCCTAAGGCAAGGGGCGGGAGGGACCTCCTACGAGCAGTACTTC	TRBJ2-7	TRBV4-2	TRBD2	NA
CASSLGVQETQYF	TGCGCCAGCAGCTTGGGCGTCCAAGAGACCCAGTACTTC	TRBJ2-5	TRBV5-1	NA	NA
CASSEGAPSYEQYF	TGTGCCAGCAGTGAGGGCGCCCCTTCCTACGAGCAGTACTTC	TRBJ2-7	TRBV25-1	NA	NA
CATSRVQGQSDTQYF	TGTGCCACCAGCAGAGTTCAGGGGCAGTCGGATACGCAGTATTTT	TRBJ2-3	TRBV15	NA	NA
CASSLFSGGSETQYF	TGTGCTAGCAGCTTATTTTCTGGCGGGAGTGAGACCCAGTACTTC	TRBJ2-5	TRBV7-7	TRBD2	NA
CASSIERGNEQYF	TGTGCCAGTAGTATAGAAAGGGGTAACGAGCAGTACTTC	TRBJ2-7	TRBV19	NA	NA
CASREGLATDTQYF	TGTGCCAGCAGGGAGGGGTTAGCCACAGATACGCAGTATTTT	TRBJ2-3	TRBV2	NA	NA
CASSLWFRTGRASNQPQHF	TGTGCCAGCAGTTTATGGTTCAGGACAGGGAGAGCGAGCAATCAGCCCCAGCATTTT	TRBJ1-5	TRBV28	TRBD1	NA
CASSQEREGLDEQFF	TGCGCCAGCAGCCAGGAGCGGGAGGGCCTTGATGAGCAGTTCTTC	TRBJ2-1	TRBV4-3	TRBD2	NA
CASSLVGDSYEQYF	TGTGCCAGCAGCTTGGTCGGGGACTCCTACGAGCAGTACTTC	TRBJ2-7	TRBV5-6	NA	few
CASSPQTGANEKLFF	TGTGCCAGCAGCCCGCAAACAGGTGCTAATGAAAAACTGTTTTTT	TRBJ1-4	TRBV7-2	NA	NA
CASSTPTGTEAFF	TGTGCCAGCAGTACACCGACTGGCACTGAAGCTTTCTTT	TRBJ1-1	TRBV28	NA	NA
CASSEPHRGRSQETQYF	TGCGCCAGCAGTGAACCCCACAGGGGGCGCAGTCAAGAGACCCAGTACTTC	TRBJ2-5	TRBV10-2	TRBD1	once
CASSISTSTGSSSPLHF	TGTGCCAGTAGTATCTCCACTTCGACAGGGAGTTCTTCACCCCTCCACTTT	TRBJ1-6	TRBV19	TRBD1	few
CSVFETGGTEAFF	TGCAGCGTTTTCGAGACAGGGGGCACTGAAGCTTTCTTT	TRBJ1-1	TRBV29-1	TRBD1	few
CASSLGITTNEKLFF	TGTGCCAGCAGTTTAGGCATTACAACTAATGAAAAACTGTTTTTT	TRBJ1-4	TRBV27	NA	NA
CASSLTLGQGGNSPLHF	TGTGCCAGCAGCCTAACTCTAGGACAGGGGGGAAATTCACCCCTCCACTTT	TRBJ1-6	TRBV7-8	TRBD1	NA
CASSEYQGFGYTF	TGTGCCAGCAGTGAATACCAGGGGTTCGGCTACACCTTC	TRBJ1-2	TRBV2	NA	NA
CASSVQGRGFETQYF	TGTGCCAGCAGTGTACAGGGACGCGGTTTCGAGACCCAGTACTTC	TRBJ2-5	TRBV2	NA	NA
CASSNLGRDNQAFF	TGTGCCAGCAGCAACCTCGGCAGGGATAACCAAGCTTTCTTT	TRBJ1-1	TRBV6-2/TRBV6-3	NA	once